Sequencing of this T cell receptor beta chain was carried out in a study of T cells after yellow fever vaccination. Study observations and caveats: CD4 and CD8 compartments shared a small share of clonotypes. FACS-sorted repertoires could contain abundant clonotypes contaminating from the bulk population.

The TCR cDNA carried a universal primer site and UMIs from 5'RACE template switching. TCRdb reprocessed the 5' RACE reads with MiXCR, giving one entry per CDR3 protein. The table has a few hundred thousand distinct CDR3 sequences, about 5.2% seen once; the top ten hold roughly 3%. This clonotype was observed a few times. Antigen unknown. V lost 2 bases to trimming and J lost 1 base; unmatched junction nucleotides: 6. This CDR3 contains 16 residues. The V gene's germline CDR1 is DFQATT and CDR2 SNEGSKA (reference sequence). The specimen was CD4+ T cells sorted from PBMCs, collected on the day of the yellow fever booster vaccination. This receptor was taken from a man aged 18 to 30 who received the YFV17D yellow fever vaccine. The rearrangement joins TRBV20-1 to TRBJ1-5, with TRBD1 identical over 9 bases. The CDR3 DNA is TGCAGTGCTAGACTACAGGGGGCGCGGAGCAATCAGCCCCAGCATTTT. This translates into CSARLQGARSNQPQHF.